What follows describes a single TCR beta chain. This specimen comes from a study of T cell changes during pregnancy in multiple sclerosis. The method was immunoSEQ multiplex PCR; TCRdb's version includes in-frame clones alone and lacks a portion of them. The table includes approximately 79,000 clones, 85% to 95% detected once. Germline V gene lookup returns CDR1 SQVTM and CDR2 ANQGSEA. The CDR3 loop spans 16 amino acids. The V and J ends lost 4 bases and 4 bases, in that order; junction bases with no gene match: 9. The chain couples TRBV29-1 to TRBJ2-1; 11 bases match TRBD2. The material was peripheral blood, obtained in the second trimester of pregnancy. The sequence came from a female donor in good health, enrolled as a control in a pregnancy study. CDR3 sequence (DNA): TGCAGCGTTGGGAGGCCTAGCGGGGGGACTTACAATGAGCAGTTCTTC. Its protein product is CSVGRPSGGTYNEQFF.